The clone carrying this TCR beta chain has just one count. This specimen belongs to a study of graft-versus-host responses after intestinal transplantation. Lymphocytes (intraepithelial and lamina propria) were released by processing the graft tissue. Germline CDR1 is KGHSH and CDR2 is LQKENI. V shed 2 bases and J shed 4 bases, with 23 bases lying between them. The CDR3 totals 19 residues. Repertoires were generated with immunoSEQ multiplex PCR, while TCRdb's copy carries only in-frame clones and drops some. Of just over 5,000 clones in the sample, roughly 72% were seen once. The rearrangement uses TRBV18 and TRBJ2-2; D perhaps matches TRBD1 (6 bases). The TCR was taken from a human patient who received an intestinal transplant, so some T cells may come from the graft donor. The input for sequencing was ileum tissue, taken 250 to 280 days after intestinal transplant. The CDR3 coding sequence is TGTGCCAGCTCACCAAAATCCACACAGGGCTTGAGCGGCACCGGGGAGCTGTTTTTT. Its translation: CASSPKSTQGLSGTGELFF.